The 27 T cell receptor beta chains below come from one sample, sequenced in a study of blood T cell repertoires in COVID-19. Profiled with immunoSEQ multiplex PCR; TCRdb holds only in-frame clones, not every one. The data show about 81,000 clones, roughly 96% seen once. The specimen was peripheral blood. The receptor source for this set is a human donor with active COVID-19. The donor label of this sample is uncertain.

Only one count was recorded for this clone. This rearrangement joins TRBV20-1 to TRBJ2-5, with TRBD1 matching 8 bases. V lost 3 bases to trimming and J lost 5 bases; unmatched junction nucleotides: 5. This CDR3 is 13 amino acids long. CDR1 and CDR2 (germline): DFQATT, SNEGSKA (reference sequence). The CDR3 loop is CSASVRGRETQYF. The CDR3 nucleotides read TGCAGTGCTAGTGTCAGGGGGCGGGAGACCCAGTACTTC.

The chain joins TRBV5-6 to TRBJ2-7; 8 bases are a match to TRBD1. V shed 2 bases and J 3 bases; nucleotides not matched to a gene: 10. In germline, CDR1 is SGHDT, CDR2 YYEEEE. The CDR3 spans 16 residues. CDR3 nucleotide sequence: TGTGCCAGCAGCTTCAATTCAGGGGGCCGGGGCTACGAGCAGTACTTC. Its translation is CASSFNSGGRGYEQYF.

J is TRBJ2-7 and V is TRBV27, with TRBD2 identical over 15 bases. The CDR3 length is 16 residues. Trimming removed 6 bases from V and 6 bases from J; junction bases left unmatched: 9. CDR1 MNHEY and CDR2 SMNVEV come from the germline V gene (reference sequence). CDR3 sequence reads: CASSPIMGLAGGEQYF. In DNA, the CDR3 is TGTGCCAGCAGCCCAATTATGGGACTAGCGGGGGGCGAGCAGTACTTC.

V gene TRBV18 combines with J gene TRBJ2-7, with a weak D call TRBD2 (5 bases). This CDR3 has 17 residues. The germline V and J ends were trimmed by 4 bases and 7 bases, with 26 bases remaining between them. The germline CDR1 and CDR2 sequences are KGHSH and LQKENI. CDR3 sequence: CASSLSPTDSSVVEQYF. The CDR3 coding sequence is TGTGCCAGCTCACTCAGCCCGACGGACTCGTCGGTGGTAGAGCAGTACTTC.

Points on this clone: Distinct nucleotide sequences in the sample also encode this CDR3. The V and J genes are TRBV29-1 and TRBJ2-1; possibly TRBD2 for D (5 bases). The germline gives CDR1 SQVTM, CDR2 ANQGSEA. With 4 bases removed from V and 1 base from J, the gap between germline ends came to 11 bases. This CDR3 spans 14 amino acids. The CDR3 loop reads CSVVAGKSYNEQFF. CDR3 sequence (DNA): TGCAGCGTTGTTGCCGGGAAATCCTACAATGAGCAGTTCTTC.

The chain couples TRBV2 to TRBJ2-3; 10 bases agree with TRBD1. Unmatched junction bases numbered 11, after V lost 8 bases and J lost 6 bases. The germline V gene has CDR1 SNHLY and CDR2 FYNNEI. The CDR3 length is 15 residues. The CDR3 DNA is TGTGCCAGCCCCGCCTGGGTGGACAGGGGGGATACGCAGTATTTT. Its protein product is CASPAWVDRGDTQYF.

The J gene is TRBJ2-1, the V gene TRBV7-2; TRBD2 matches at 8 bases. Germline V lookup: CDR1 SGHTA, CDR2 FQGNSA. The CDR3 covers 16 residues. The V segment lost 9 bases and the J segment 9 bases; nucleotides outside the gene matches: 19. The CDR3 loop reads CASSRRQGAGGGEQFF. The CDR3 nucleotides read TGTGCCAGTTCCCGGCGGCAGGGCGCGGGGGGAGGTGAGCAGTTCTTC.

This clone was observed a single time. This chain connects TRBV4-1 to TRBJ2-2; tentative D call: TRBD2 (6 bases). Trimming removed 0 bases from V and 5 bases from J, with 13 bases in between. The germline V gene has CDR1 MGHRA and CDR2 YSYEKL. The CDR3 length is 16 residues. CDR3 nucleotides: TGCGCCAGCAGCCAAGAGTTTACTAGCAAAACCGGGGAGCTGTTTTTT. It yields the protein CASSQEFTSKTGELFF.

The V gene is TRBV6-2 or TRBV6-3, the J gene TRBJ2-2, with D tentatively TRBD1 (6 bases). V was trimmed by 6 bases and J by 10 bases, leaving 15 bases between them. CDR1 and CDR2 from the germline V gene are MNHEY and SVGEGT. This CDR3 comprises 13 residues. The CDR3 sequence is CASSFDRSAELFF. The CDR3 DNA reads as TGTGCCAGCAGCTTCGACAGGTCGGCGGAGCTGTTTTTT.

This clone was picked up one time. The V and J genes are TRBV10-3 and TRBJ2-7; D unclear. Trimming removed 11 bases at V and 1 base at J, with 12 bases between. Germline V gene data show CDR1 as ENHRY and CDR2 as SYGVKD. The CDR3 extends over 12 amino acids. CDR3 in amino acids: CASSDTSYEQYF. The CDR3, as DNA: TGTGCCTCCTCTGATACTTCCTACGAGCAGTACTTC.

The J gene is TRBJ2-7, the V gene TRBV27; 7 bases match TRBD1. Germline V gene lookup returns CDR1 MNHEY and CDR2 SMNVEV (reference sequence). V lost 3 bases to trimming and J lost 1 base; unmatched junction nucleotides: 6. The CDR3 has 15 residues. The CDR3 loop is CASSFGQAASYEQYF. CDR3 in DNA: TGTGCCAGCAGTTTCGGACAGGCTGCGTCCTACGAGCAGTACTTC.

The gene calls are TRBV18 and TRBJ1-6; D is perhaps TRBD1 (6 bases). Germline CDR1 KGHSH, CDR2 LQKENI. The CDR3 has 15 residues. The germline V and J ends were trimmed by 2 bases and 8 bases, with 13 bases remaining between them. The DNA of the CDR3 is TGTGCCAGCTCACCATGGACAGACAAGGATTCACCCCTCCACTTT. Amino acids: CASSPWTDKDSPLHF.

The rearrangement uses TRBV9 and TRBJ2-5; maybe TRBD1 (5 bases). Germline-derived CDR1 and CDR2 are SGDLS and YYNGEE. This CDR3 is 14 amino acids long. Trimming took off 0 bases at V and 3 bases at J, with 9 bases between the two ends. The chain's CDR3 is CASSVGQGKETQYF. In DNA, the CDR3 is TGTGCCAGCAGCGTAGGGCAGGGAAAAGAGACCCAGTACTTC.

Turning to this clone: At one end the junction does not follow the germline gene, possibly because of a read error. J is TRBJ1-1 and V is TRBV28; TRBD1 matches 9 bases. The CDR3 spans 13 residues. Germline V gene data show CDR1 as MDHEN and CDR2 as SYDVKM. CDR3 nucleotides: TGTGCCAGCAACTCCGGGACAGGGAGCGCTGGGAGGTTT. It encodes CASNSGTGSAGRF.

The V call is TRBV9, the J call TRBJ2-3; D is perhaps TRBD2 (5 bases). The CDR3 sequence is 16 residues long. CDR1 is SGDLS and CDR2 is YYNGEE in the germline V gene. V lost 0 bases and J 1 base, leaving 12 bases between the germline ends. This chain's CDR3 is CASSVVGGIGTDTQYF. The DNA of the CDR3 is TGTGCCAGCAGCGTAGTAGGAGGAATCGGCACAGATACGCAGTATTTT.

CDR3 residues: CASSRDGIDRAGYTF. CDR3 coding DNA: TGTGCCAGCAGCCGGGACGGGATTGACAGGGCTGGCTACACCTTC. The chain couples TRBV2 to TRBJ1-2; 7 bases match TRBD1. The germline CDR1 and CDR2 sequences are SNHLY and FYNNEI. With V trimmed by 6 bases and J by 7 bases, 14 bases remained unmatched. The CDR3 length is 15 residues.

V gene TRBV5-1 combines with J gene TRBJ2-7, with D perhaps TRBD2 (5 bases). The CDR3 extends over 15 amino acids. Germline V CDR1 and CDR2: SGHRS, YFSETQ. Trimming left V 6 bases short and J 2 bases short, with 18 bases between. The CDR3 coding sequence is TGCGCCAGCAATACCGGGATCTCTACTACCTACGAGCAGTACTTC. Translation gives CASNTGISTTYEQYF.

This chain links TRBV6-5 with TRBJ2-1, with TRBD2 matching 12 bases. The germline CDR1 and CDR2 sequences are MNHEY and SVGAGI. With V trimmed by 6 bases and J by 8 bases, 8 bases remained unmatched. The CDR3 runs 15 residues. CDR3 loop: CASRPPSGGVDEQFF. DNA of the CDR3: TGTGCCAGCAGGCCTCCTAGCGGGGGGGTGGATGAGCAGTTCTTC.

This chain's CDR3 is CASSQPNQPQHF. Written as DNA, the CDR3 is TGTGCCAGCAGCCAACCAAATCAGCCCCAGCATTTT. This chain links TRBV14 with TRBJ1-5; unclear D gene. The V end lost 2 bases, the J end lost 4 bases, and 3 bases lay between the germline ends. This CDR3 has 12 amino acids. Germline V CDR1 and CDR2: SGHDN, FVKESK.

The chain uses TRBV12-3 or TRBV12-4 and TRBJ2-1; TRBD2 is a possible D gene (7 bases). With 6 bases removed from V and 9 bases from J, the gap between germline ends came to 15 bases. The CDR3 spans 13 residues. The CDR3 sequence is CASSLGGGVEQFF. DNA of the CDR3: TGTGCCAGCAGCCTAGGGGGGGGAGTTGAGCAGTTCTTC.

This chain links TRBV23-1 with TRBJ2-2; tentative D call: TRBD2 (6 bases). TRBV23-1 is given ORF status, its function remaining uncertain. Trimming shortened V by 4 bases and J by 3 bases, and 15 bases separated the two germline ends. The CDR3 loop spans 16 amino acids. The CDR3 loop is CASSLFSGRDTGELFF. Here the CDR3 DNA reads TGCGCCAGCAGTCTATTTAGCGGAAGAGACACCGGGGAGCTGTTTTTT.

The J gene is TRBJ2-2, the V gene TRBV6-2 or TRBV6-3, with D unclear. Germline V CDR1 and CDR2: MNHEY, SVGEGT. V was trimmed by 6 bases and J by 1 base, leaving 9 bases between them. The CDR3 sequence is 14 residues long. CDR3 nucleotides: TGTGCCAGCAGGCCTTCGGGGAACACCGGGGAGCTGTTTTTT. Amino acids: CASRPSGNTGELFF.

The gene calls are TRBV5-4 and TRBJ2-5, with 11 positions matching TRBD2. V was clipped by 4 bases and J by 5 bases; unmatched bases: 7. CDR1 is SGHNT, CDR2 YYREEE, per germline (reference sequence). CDR3 length equals 15 residues. CDR3 bases: TGTGCCAGCAGCCGTAGCGGGGGGGCCGCGGAGACCCAGTACTTC. Amino acids: CASSRSGGAAETQYF.

This chain joins TRBV6-5 and TRBJ1-2, with D unresolved. This CDR3 contains 14 residues. CDR1 and CDR2 (germline): MNHEY, SVGAGI. Trimming took off 0 bases at V and 8 bases at J, with 13 bases between the two ends. CDR3 residues: CASSYSIGFTGYTF. In DNA form, the CDR3 reads TGTGCCAGCAGTTACTCGATCGGGTTCACGGGCTACACCTTC.

The chain is built from TRBV6-1 and TRBJ2-7; D perhaps matches TRBD2 (6 bases). The germline V and J ends were trimmed by 0 bases and 7 bases, with 22 bases remaining between them. Germline V gene data show CDR1 as MNHNS and CDR2 as SASEGT. The CDR3 is 17 amino acids. CDR3 sequence reads: CASSEAGGATLKWEQYF. In DNA, the CDR3 is TGTGCCAGCAGTGAAGCTGGAGGGGCCACGCTGAAATGGGAGCAGTACTTC.

The V call is TRBV4-2, the J call TRBJ2-7, with no clear D. CDR3 length: 13 residues. Germline assignment: CDR1 LGHNA and CDR2 YNFKEQ. Trimming removed 0 bases from V and 4 bases from J, with 7 bases in between. CDR3 region: CASSQDLTYEQYF. The CDR3 DNA reads TGTGCCAGCAGCCAAGATCTGACTTACGAGCAGTACTTC.

This chain connects TRBV9 to TRBJ2-7; a weak D match, TRBD2 (5 bases). This CDR3 has 15 amino acids. Trimming removed 0 bases from V and 5 bases from J, with 15 bases in between. CDR1 is SGDLS, CDR2 YYNGEE, per germline. The chain's CDR3 is CASSVGLFGADEQYF. The CDR3 nucleotides read TGTGCCAGCAGCGTAGGATTGTTCGGAGCGGACGAGCAGTACTTC.